This TCR beta chain was retrieved from a study of vaccination and CD4 T cells after COVID-19. Across the whole study: As a positive control, some control cultures were given a CEFX pool, while others were given an HIV-1 Nef pool or no peptide.

Researchers used the Oncomine TCR Beta short-read assay to sequence DNA from cultured CD4+ T cells. Genomic DNA was taken out of cultured CD4+ T cells by extraction. MiXCR was run by TCRdb on the PCR reads, yielding one entry per CDR3 protein. The sample holds roughly 9,100 distinct CDR3 sequences, around 30% seen once. Between the trimmed V and J ends, which lost 6 bases and 1 base, there was a span of 7 bases. The CDR3 runs 14 residues. Germline-derived CDR1 and CDR2 are SGHTA and FQGTGA. Notes on this clonotype: Its antigen is undetermined.

The sample's treatment: roughly ten-day PBMC culture with coronavirus spike peptide pools or control peptides (ViraFEST assay). Ahead of the COVID-19 pandemic (2011-2018), the CD4+ T cells of the unexposed donor were collected. Sequences were obtained from CD4+ T cells from blood, cultured in vitro. This clonotype originated in a human donor in good health. J is TRBJ2-6 and V is TRBV7-3, with D uncertain. The CDR3 reads CASSQISGANVLTF. For the CDR3, the DNA is TGTGCCAGCAGTCAGATATCTGGGGCCAACGTCCTGACTTTC.